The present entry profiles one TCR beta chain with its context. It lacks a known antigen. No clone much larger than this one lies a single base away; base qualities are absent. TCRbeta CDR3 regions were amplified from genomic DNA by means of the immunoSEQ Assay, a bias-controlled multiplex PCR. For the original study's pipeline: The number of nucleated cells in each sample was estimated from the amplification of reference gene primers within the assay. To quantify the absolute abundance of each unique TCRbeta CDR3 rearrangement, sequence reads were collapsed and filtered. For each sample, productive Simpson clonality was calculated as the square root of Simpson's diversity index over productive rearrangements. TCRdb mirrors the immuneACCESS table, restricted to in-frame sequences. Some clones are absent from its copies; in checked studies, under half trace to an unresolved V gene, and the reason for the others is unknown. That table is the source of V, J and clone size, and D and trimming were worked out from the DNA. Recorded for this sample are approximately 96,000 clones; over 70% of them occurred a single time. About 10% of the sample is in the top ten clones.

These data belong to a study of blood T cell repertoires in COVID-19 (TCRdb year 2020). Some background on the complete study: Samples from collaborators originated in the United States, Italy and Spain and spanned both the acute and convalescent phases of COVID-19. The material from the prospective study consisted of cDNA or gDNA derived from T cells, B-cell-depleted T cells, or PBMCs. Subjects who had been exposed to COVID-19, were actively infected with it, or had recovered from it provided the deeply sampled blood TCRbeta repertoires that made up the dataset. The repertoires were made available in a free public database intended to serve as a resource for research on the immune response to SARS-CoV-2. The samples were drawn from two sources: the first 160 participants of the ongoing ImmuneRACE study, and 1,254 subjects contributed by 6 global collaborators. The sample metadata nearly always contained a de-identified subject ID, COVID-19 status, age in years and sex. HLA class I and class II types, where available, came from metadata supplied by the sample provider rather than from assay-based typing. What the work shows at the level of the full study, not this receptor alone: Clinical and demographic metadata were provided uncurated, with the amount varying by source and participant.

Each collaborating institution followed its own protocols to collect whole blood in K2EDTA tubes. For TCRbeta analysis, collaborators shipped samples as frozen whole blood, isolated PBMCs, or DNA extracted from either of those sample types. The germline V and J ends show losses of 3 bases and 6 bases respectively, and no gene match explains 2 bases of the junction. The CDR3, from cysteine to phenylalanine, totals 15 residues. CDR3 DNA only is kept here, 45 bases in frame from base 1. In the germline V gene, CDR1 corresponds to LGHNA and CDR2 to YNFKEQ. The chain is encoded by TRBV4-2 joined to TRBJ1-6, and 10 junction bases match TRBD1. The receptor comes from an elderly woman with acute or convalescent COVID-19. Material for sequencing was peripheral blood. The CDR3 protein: CASSQGQGINSPLHF. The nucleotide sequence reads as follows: TGTGCCAGCAGCCAGGGACAGGGGATTAATTCACCCCTCCACTTT.